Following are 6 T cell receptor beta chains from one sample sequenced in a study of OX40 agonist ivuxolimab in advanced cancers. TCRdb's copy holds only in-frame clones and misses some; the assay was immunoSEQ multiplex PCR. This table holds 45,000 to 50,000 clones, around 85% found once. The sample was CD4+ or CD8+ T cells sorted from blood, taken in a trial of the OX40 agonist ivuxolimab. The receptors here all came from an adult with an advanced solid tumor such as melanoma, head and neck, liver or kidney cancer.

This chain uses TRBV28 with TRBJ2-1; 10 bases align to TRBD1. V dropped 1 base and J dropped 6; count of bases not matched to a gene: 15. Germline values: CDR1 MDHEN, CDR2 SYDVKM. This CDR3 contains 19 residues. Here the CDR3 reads CASSLFLNRRDRGGNEQFF. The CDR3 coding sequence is TGTGCCAGCAGTTTATTTTTAAATCGGAGGGACAGGGGAGGCAATGAGCAGTTCTTC.

The CDR3 sequence: CASSDPDSNYGYTF. The CDR3 bases are TGTGCCAGCAGTGATCCGGACAGTAACTATGGCTACACCTTC. The chain joins TRBV28 to TRBJ1-2; TRBD1 is a possible D gene (6 bases). CDR1 and CDR2 from the germline V gene are MDHEN and SYDVKM. Between the trimmed V and J ends, which lost 5 bases and 1 base, there was a span of 11 bases. The CDR3 runs to 14 residues.

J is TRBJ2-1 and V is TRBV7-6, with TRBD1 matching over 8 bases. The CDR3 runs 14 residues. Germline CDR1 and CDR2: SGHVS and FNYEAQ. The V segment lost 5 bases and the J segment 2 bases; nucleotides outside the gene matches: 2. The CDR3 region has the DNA TGTGCCAGCAGCGGACAGGGCCCCTACAATGAGCAGTTCTTC. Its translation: CASSGQGPYNEQFF.

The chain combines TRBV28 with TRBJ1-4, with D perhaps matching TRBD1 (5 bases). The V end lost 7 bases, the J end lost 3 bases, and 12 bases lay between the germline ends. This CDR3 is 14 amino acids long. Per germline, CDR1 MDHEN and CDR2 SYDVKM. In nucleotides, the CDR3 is TGTGCCAGCACATCAGGGCCTTCTAATGAAAAACTGTTTTTT. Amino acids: CASTSGPSNEKLFF.

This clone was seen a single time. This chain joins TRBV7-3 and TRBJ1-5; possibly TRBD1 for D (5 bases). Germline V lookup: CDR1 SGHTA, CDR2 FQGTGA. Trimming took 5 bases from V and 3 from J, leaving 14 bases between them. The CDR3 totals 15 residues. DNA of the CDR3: TGTGCCAGCAGCGGGCGGAGGGGATACAATCAGCCCCAGCATTTT. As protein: CASSGRRGYNQPQHF.

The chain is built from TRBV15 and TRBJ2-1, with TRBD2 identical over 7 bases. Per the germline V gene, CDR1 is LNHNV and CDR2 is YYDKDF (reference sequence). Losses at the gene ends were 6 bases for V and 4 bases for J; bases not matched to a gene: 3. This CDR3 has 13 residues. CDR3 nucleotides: TGTGCCACCAGTAGCGGGCTTTACAATGAGCAGTTCTTC. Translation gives CATSSGLYNEQFF.